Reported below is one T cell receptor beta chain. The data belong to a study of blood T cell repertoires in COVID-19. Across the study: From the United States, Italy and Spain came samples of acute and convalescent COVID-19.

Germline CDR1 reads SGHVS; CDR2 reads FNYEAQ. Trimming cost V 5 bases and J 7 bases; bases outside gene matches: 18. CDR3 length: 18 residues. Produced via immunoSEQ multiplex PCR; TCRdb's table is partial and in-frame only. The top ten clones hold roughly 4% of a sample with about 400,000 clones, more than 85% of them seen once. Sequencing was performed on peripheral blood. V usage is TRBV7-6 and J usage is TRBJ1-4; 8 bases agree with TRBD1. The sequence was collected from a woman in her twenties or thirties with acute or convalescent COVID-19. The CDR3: CASSEVPLRGTGGEKLFF. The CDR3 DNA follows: TGTGCCAGCAGCGAAGTACCCCTCCGCGGGACAGGTGGTGAAAAACTGTTTTTT. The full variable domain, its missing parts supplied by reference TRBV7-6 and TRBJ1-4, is GAGVSQSPRYKVTKRGQDVALRCDPISGHVSLYWYRQALGQGPEFLTYFNYEAQQDKSGLPNDRFSAERPEGSISTLTIQRTEQRDSAMYRCASSEVPLRGTGGEKLFFGSGTQLSVL.